This is a list of T cell receptor beta chains from one sample in a study of CD8 T cells in Susac syndrome. MiXCR, run by TCRdb on the immunoSEQ multiplex PCR reads, gives a single entry per CDR3 protein. The profile shows some 63,000 distinct CDR3 sequences, roughly 94% of them singletons. Sequenced: CD8+ T cells from PBMCs. These receptors were taken from a human donor with multiple sclerosis. The CDR3 runs from the conserved cysteine through the conserved F or W. Each record gives: J gene, V gene, clone size, D gene, CDR3 protein, CDR3 DNA. D genes are given only for firm matches. Clone sizes are given selectively: once, few, many, or a class where the clone is expanded.

TRBJ2-5 TRBV7-2 - TRBD2 CASSLGLGLAGGETQYF TGTGCCAGCAGCTTAGGTCTGGGACTAGCGGGGGGGGAGACCCAGTACTTC
TRBJ2-2 TRBV9 - TRBD2 CASSVAGTSGGPLGELFF TGTGCCAGCAGCGTAGCCGGGACTAGCGGGGGGCCTTTAGGGGAGCTGTTTTTT
TRBJ2-7 TRBV12-3/TRBV12-4 few - CASSLEAGSYEQYF TGTGCCAGCAGTTTAGAAGCCGGGTCCTACGAGCAGTACTTC
TRBJ2-1 TRBV2 - TRBD2 CASSDLGTSGEWSYNEQFF TGTGCCAGCAGTGACCTCGGGACTAGCGGGGAGTGGTCCTACAATGAGCAGTTCTTC
TRBJ1-6 TRBV7-8 - - CASSLDWRRRSSPLHF TGTGCCAGCAGCTTAGATTGGAGGCGCAGAAGTTCACCCCTCCACTTT
TRBJ2-7 TRBV13 - TRBD1 CASSKTGAQAYEQYF TGTGCCAGCAGCAAGACAGGGGCCCAGGCCTACGAGCAGTACTTC
TRBJ1-4 TRBV15 - - CATRGVGEKLFF TGTGCCACCAGAGGGGTGGGTGAAAAACTGTTTTTT
TRBJ1-2 TRBV28 once TRBD1 CASKFQTGGDGYTF TGTGCCAGCAAGTTCCAGACAGGGGGCGATGGCTACACCTTC
TRBJ2-7 TRBV4-1 - - CAAAADRDYEQYF TGCGCCGCCGCGGCGGACCGTGACTACGAGCAGTACTTC
TRBJ2-2 TRBV12-3/TRBV12-4 - - CASSLSAGELFF TGTGCCAGCAGTTTGTCCGCCGGGGAGCTGTTTTTT
TRBJ2-5 TRBV6-5 once TRBD2 CASSSRTSLTETQYF TGTGCCAGCAGTTCCAGGACTAGCCTGACAGAGACCCAGTACTTC